These 5 T cell receptor beta chains were all obtained from the same sample, sequenced in a study of blood T cell repertoires in COVID-19. Sequencing was performed with immunoSEQ multiplex PCR; in TCRdb, only in-frame clones are kept and a portion is missing. The sample gives about 280,000 clones, about nine tenths of which show up once; approximately 3% is in the top ten. Sequencing was done on a sample of peripheral blood. Receptors were obtained from a woman aged 25 to 39 with active or convalescent COVID-19.

This clone showed up just once. The chain combines TRBV19 with TRBJ1-5, with 8 bases lining up with TRBD1. This CDR3 is built from 15 residues. Germline CDR1 is LNHDA and CDR2 is SQIVND (reference sequence). V shed 4 bases, J shed 2 bases, and the junction held 4 bases outside the gene matches. The CDR3 loop reads CASSTWGQGNQPQHF. The CDR3 bases are TGTGCCAGTAGTACTTGGGGACAGGGCAATCAGCCCCAGCATTTT.

The V and J genes are TRBV27 and TRBJ1-2; TRBD1 agrees at 9 bases. There are 15 residues in the CDR3. Germline V gene data show CDR1 as MNHEY and CDR2 as SMNVEV (reference sequence). V shed 6 bases, J shed 8 bases, and the junction held 13 bases outside the gene matches. The CDR3 DNA reads as TGTGCCAGCAGCCCAACCTGGGACAGGGTAGGAGGCTACACCTTC. It yields the protein CASSPTWDRVGGYTF.

The table lists this clone with a count of one. This chain connects TRBV5-5 to TRBJ1-6; D is unresolved. The CDR3 is 14 amino acids. Per the germline V gene, CDR1 is SGHKS and CDR2 is YYEKEE (reference sequence). V gave up 0 bases and J gave up 5 bases, with 6 bases separating them. CDR3 sequence: CASSLVADNSPLHF. For the CDR3, the DNA is TGTGCCAGCAGCTTGGTGGCCGATAATTCACCCCTCCACTTT.

This sequence joins TRBV4-1 and TRBJ2-7, with unresolved D. The length of the CDR3 is 13 residues. Germline lookup yields CDR1 MGHRA and CDR2 YSYEKL. With 1 base removed from V and 4 bases from J, the gap between germline ends came to 8 bases. The CDR3 is CASSQVQVYEQYF. DNA of the CDR3: TGCGCCAGCAGCCAAGTCCAGGTTTACGAGCAGTACTTC.

Regarding this clone: At the DNA level, this CDR3 is encoded by other sequences in the same sample as well. V usage is TRBV29-1 and J usage is TRBJ1-2; D call uncertain. V was pared by 6 bases and J by 7 bases, with 9 bases between. From germline, CDR1 is SQVTM and CDR2 ANQGSEA. The CDR3 has 10 residues. In nucleotides, the CDR3 is TGCAGCGTCGGGGAGGGTGGCTACACCTTC. This sequence encodes CSVGEGGYTF.